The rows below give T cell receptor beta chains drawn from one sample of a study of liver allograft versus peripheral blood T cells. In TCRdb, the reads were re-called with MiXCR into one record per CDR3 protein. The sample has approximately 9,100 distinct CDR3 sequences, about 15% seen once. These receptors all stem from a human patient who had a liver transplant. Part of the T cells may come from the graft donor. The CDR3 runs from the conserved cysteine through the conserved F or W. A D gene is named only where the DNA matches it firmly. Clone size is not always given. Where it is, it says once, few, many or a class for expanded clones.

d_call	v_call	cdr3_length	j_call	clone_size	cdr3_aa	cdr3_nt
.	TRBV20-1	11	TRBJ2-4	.	CSARDSPLQYF	TGCAGTGCTAGAGATTCCCCCCTACAGTACTTC
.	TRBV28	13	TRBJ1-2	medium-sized	CASSRGRNYGYTF	TGTGCCAGCAGCCGAGGAAGAAACTATGGCTACACCTTC
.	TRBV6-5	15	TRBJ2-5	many	CASSYWNRLQETQYF	TGTGCCAGCAGTTACTGGAACAGATTACAAGAGACCCAGTACTTC
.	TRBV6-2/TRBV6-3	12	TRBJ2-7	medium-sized	CAVGGGLRVQYF	TGTGCCGTAGGAGGTGGTCTACGAGTGCAGTACTTC
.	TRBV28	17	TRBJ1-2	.	CASSLSGGGGRLLGYTF	TGTGCCAGCAGTTTATCGGGGGGTGGGGGGAGGCTCCTCGGCTACACCTTC
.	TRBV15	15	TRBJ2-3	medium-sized	CATSRDPTNTDTQYF	TGTGCCACCAGCAGAGATCCAACCAACACAGATACGCAGTATTTT
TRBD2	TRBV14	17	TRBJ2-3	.	CASSTNILAGVTDTQYF	TGTGCCAGCAGCACCAACATACTAGCGGGGGTCACAGATACGCAGTATTTT
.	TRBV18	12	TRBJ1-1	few	CASSPYGTEAFF	TGTGCCAGCTCACCATATGGGACAGAAGCTTTCTTT
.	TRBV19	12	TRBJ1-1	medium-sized	CASSIVQGQAFF	TGTGCCAGTAGTATAGTCCAGGGGCAAGCTTTCTTT
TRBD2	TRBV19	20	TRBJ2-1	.	CASSDPRTSGGGSSYNEQFF	TGTGCCAGTAGTGATCCCAGGACTAGCGGGGGGGGGAGCTCCTACAATGAGCAGTTCTTC
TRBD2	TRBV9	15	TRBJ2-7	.	CASSVAPAGANEQYF	TGTGCCAGCAGCGTAGCCCCTGCGGGAGCAAACGAGCAGTACTTC
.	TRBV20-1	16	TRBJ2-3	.	CSAPNFERTGTDTQYF	TGCAGTGCACCAAACTTTGAGCGGACGGGTACAGATACGCAGTATTTT
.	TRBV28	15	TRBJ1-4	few	CASSPWGAANEKLFF	TGTGCCAGCAGCCCGTGGGGGGCAGCTAATGAAAAACTGTTTTTT
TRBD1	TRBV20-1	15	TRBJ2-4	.	CSASWTGLTKNIQYF	TGCAGTGCTAGTTGGACAGGGCTAACCAAAAACATTCAGTACTTC
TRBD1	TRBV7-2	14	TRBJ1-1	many	CASSWTGAGTEAFF	TGTGCCAGCAGCTGGACAGGGGCTGGAACTGAAGCTTTCTTT
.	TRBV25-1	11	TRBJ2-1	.	CASSDGGEQFF	TGTGCCAGCAGTGACGGGGGTGAGCAGTTCTTC
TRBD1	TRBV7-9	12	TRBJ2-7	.	CASSRLPGTALF	TGTGCCAGCAGCCGTTTACCCGGGACAGCCCTCTTC
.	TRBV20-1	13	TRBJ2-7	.	CSAPHREPYEQYF	TGCAGTGCCCCTCACAGGGAGCCCTACGAGCAGTACTTC
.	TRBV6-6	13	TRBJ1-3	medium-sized	CAVIGASGNTIYF	TGTGCCGTCATAGGGGCTTCTGGAAACACCATATATTTT
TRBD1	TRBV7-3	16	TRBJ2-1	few	CASSQSRDSSYNEQFF	TGTGCCAGCAGCCAAAGCCGGGACAGCTCCTACAATGAGCAGTTCTTC
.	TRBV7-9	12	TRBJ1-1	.	CASSPGWAAAFF	TGTGCCAGCAGCCCTGGATGGGCAGCTGCTTTCTTT
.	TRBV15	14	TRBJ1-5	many	CATSRVRGLQPQHF	TGTGCCACCAGCAGAGTCCGGGGGCTTCAGCCCCAGCATTTT
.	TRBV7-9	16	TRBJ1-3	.	CASSHERIVSGNTIYF	TGTGCCAGCAGTCATGAAAGGATCGTCTCTGGAAACACCATATATTTT
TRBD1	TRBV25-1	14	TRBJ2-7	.	CASSFRDRGAEQYF	TGTGCCAGCAGCTTCCGGGACAGAGGAGCCGAGCAGTACTTC
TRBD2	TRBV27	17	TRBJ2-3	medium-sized	CASSLLERGGRTDTQYF	TGTGCCAGCAGTTTACTTGAGCGGGGGGGCCGGACAGATACGCAGTATTTT
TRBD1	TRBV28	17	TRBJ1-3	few	CASSKLTGSNGRDTIYF	TGTGCCAGCAGTAAGCTGACAGGGTCGAATGGTAGAGACACCATATATTTT
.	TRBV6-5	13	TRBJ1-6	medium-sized	CASSYGLDSPLHF	TGTGCCAGCAGTTACGGGTTGGATTCACCCCTCCACTTT
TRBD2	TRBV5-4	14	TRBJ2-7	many	CASSWGGEAYEQYF	TGTGCCAGCAGCTGGGGAGGGGAGGCCTACGAGCAGTACTTC
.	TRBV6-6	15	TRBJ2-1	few	CVSSKQGFREGEQFF	TGTGTCAGCTCCAAGCAGGGATTTCGGGAAGGTGAGCAGTTCTTC
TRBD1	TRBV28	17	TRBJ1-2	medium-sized	CASSQIQGAGEFYGYTF	TGTGCCAGCAGTCAAATTCAGGGGGCAGGGGAGTTCTATGGCTACACCTTC
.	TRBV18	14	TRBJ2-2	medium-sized	CASSPQQGTGELFF	TGTGCCAGCTCACCACAACAGGGAACCGGGGAGCTGTTTTTT
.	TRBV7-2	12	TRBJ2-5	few	CASRPDGETQYF	TGTGCCAGCAGGCCAGACGGGGAGACCCAGTACTTC
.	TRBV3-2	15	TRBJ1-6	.	CASSLPQGKYSPLHF	TGTGCCAGCAGCCTACCCCAGGGGAAGTATTCACCCCTCCACTTT
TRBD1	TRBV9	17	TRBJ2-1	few	CASSAPASQGDYNEQFF	TGTGCCAGCAGCGCTCCAGCAAGTCAGGGGGATTACAATGAGCAGTTCTTC
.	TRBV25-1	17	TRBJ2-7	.	CASSESPRGLAAYEQYF	TGTGCCAGCAGTGAATCCCCAAGGGGGTTGGCGGCTTACGAGCAGTACTTC
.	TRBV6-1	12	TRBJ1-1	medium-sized	CASVWGDTEAFF	TGTGCCAGCGTGTGGGGGGACACTGAAGCTTTCTTT
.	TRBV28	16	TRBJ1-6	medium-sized	CASSFSYSANNSPLHF	TGTGCCAGCAGTTTTTCGTATTCCGCAAATAATTCACCCCTCCACTTT
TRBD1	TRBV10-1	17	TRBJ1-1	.	CASSDSFTGGRGTEAFF	TGCGCCAGCAGTGATTCGTTTACAGGGGGTCGCGGCACTGAAGCTTTCTTT
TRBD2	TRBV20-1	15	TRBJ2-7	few	CSAAGLAGVIYEQYF	TGCAGTGCGGCGGGACTAGCGGGGGTCATCTACGAGCAGTACTTC
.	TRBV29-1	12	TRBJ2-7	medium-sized	CSVDSGAREQYF	TGCAGCGTTGATTCGGGAGCCAGGGAGCAGTACTTC
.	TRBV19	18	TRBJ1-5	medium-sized	CASSHPRGEGTSNQPQHF	TGTGCCAGTAGTCACCCCCGGGGGGAGGGGACAAGCAATCAGCCCCAGCATTTT
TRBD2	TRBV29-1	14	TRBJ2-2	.	CSAWTSGRAGELFF	TGCAGCGCATGGACTAGCGGGAGAGCCGGGGAGCTGTTTTTT
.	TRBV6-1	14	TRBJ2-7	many	CASSGRSTAGEQYF	TGTGCCAGCAGTGGGCGATCGACCGCGGGCGAGCAGTACTTC
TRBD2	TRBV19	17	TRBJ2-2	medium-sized	CASSTSSTSGRGGELFF	TGTGCCAGTAGTACGTCCTCGACTAGCGGGAGGGGCGGGGAGCTGTTTTTT
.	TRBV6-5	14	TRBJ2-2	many	CASRSDIYTGELFF	TGTGCCAGCAGAAGCGACATTTACACCGGGGAGCTGTTTTTT
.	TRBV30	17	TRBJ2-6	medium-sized	CAWSAIPTGWEANVLTF	TGTGCCTGGAGTGCTATACCGACGGGCTGGGAGGCCAACGTCCTGACTTTC
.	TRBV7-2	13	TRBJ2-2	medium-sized	CASSLEGAGELFF	TGTGCCAGCAGCTTAGAGGGGGCCGGGGAGCTGTTTTTT
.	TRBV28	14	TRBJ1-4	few	CASSWWEFDEKLFF	TGTGCCAGCAGTTGGTGGGAATTTGATGAAAAACTGTTTTTT
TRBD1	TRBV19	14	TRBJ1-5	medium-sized	CASRLGQGDQPQHF	TGTGCCAGTAGACTCGGACAGGGGGATCAGCCCCAGCATTTT
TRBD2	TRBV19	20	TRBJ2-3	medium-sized	CASSGSGTSGSMVDTDTQYF	TGTGCCAGTAGTGGATCGGGGACTAGCGGGAGTATGGTGGACACAGATACGCAGTATTTT
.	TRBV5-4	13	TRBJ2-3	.	CASSFGSTDTQYF	TGTGCCAGCAGCTTTGGATCCACAGATACGCAGTATTTT